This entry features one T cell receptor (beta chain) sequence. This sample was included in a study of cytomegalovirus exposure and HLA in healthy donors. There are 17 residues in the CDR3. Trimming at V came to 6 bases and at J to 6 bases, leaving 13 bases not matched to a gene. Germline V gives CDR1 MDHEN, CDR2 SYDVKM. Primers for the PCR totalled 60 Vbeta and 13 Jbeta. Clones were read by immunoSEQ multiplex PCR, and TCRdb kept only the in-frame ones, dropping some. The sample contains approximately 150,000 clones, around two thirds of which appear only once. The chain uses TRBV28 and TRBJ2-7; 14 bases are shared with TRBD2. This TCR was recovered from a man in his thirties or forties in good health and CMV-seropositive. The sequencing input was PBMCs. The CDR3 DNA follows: TGTGCCAGCAGCGACAGGGCGGGACTAGCGGGAGTGGTCGAGCAGTACTTC. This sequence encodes CASSDRAGLAGVVEQYF.